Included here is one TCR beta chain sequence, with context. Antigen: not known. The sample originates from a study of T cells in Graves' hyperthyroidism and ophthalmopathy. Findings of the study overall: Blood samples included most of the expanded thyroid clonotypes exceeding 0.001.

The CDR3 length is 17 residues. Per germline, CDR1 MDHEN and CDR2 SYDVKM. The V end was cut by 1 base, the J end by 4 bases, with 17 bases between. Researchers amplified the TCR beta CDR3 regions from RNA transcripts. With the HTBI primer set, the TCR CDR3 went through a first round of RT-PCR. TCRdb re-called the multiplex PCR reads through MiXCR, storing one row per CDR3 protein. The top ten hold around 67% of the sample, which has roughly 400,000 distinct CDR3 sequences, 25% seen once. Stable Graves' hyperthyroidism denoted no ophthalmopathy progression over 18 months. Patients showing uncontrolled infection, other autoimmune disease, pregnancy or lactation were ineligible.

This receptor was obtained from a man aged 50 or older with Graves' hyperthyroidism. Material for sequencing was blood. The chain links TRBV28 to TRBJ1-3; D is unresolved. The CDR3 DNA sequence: TGTGCCAGCAGTTTATCCCTTGGAGCAGGAGACGGAAACACCATATATTTT. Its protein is CASSLSLGAGDGNTIYF.